These T cell receptor beta chains were read from a single sample in a study of OX40 agonist ivuxolimab in advanced cancers. The protocol was immunoSEQ multiplex PCR, while the TCRdb copy is restricted to in-frame clones and leaves out a portion. The table includes fewer than 40,000 clones, around 81% detected once. The sequencing used CD4+ or CD8+ T cells sorted from blood, collected in a trial of the OX40 agonist ivuxolimab. The receptors here all came from an adult with an advanced solid tumor such as melanoma, head and neck, liver or kidney cancer. Each CDR3 is given with its conserved first and last residue. D genes are given only for firm matches. Only some rows state a clone size, as once, few, many or a class for expanded clones.

d_call cdr3_length j_call clone_size v_call cdr3_nt cdr3_aa
- 16 TRBJ2-2 few TRBV9 TGTGCCAGCAGCGTAGACGGGCAGGCGAACACCGGGGAGCTGTTTTTT CASSVDGQANTGELFF
TRBD1 14 TRBJ1-2 - TRBV5-4 TGTGCCAGCAGCTTGGACAGGGGAGACTATGGCTACACCTTC CASSLDRGDYGYTF
- 14 TRBJ2-2 few TRBV19 TGTGCCAGTAGGCCCAACCCGGGAGCCGGGGAGCTGTTTTTT CASRPNPGAGELFF
- 13 TRBJ1-6 few TRBV7-9 TGTGCCAGCAGCGTCGACTCTACTGCACCCCTCCACTTT CASSVDSTAPLHF
- 13 TRBJ2-5 - TRBV19 TGTGCCAGTAGGGGGGCAGCGAAAGAGACCCAGTACTTC CASRGAAKETQYF
TRBD1 13 TRBJ1-1 - TRBV10-3 TGTGCCACGAAAAGCGACGGGACAGAGGAAGCTTTCTTT CATKSDGTEEAFF
- 13 TRBJ2-2 few TRBV19 TGTGCCAGTAGTTCACAGGGAGCCGGGGAGCTGTTTTTT CASSSQGAGELFF
TRBD1 15 TRBJ2-5 - TRBV19 TGTGCCAGTAGCCCCCGGACAGGGGAGAGGGAGACCCAGTACTTC CASSPRTGERETQYF
- 16 TRBJ2-6 - TRBV6-5 TGTGCCAGCAGTTACTCGGGCAGCACTGGGGCCAACGTCCTGACTTTC CASSYSGSTGANVLTF
TRBD1 16 TRBJ2-2 - TRBV11-3 TGTGCCAGCAGCCCCGGGACAGGGCGGGCCACCGGGGAGCTGTTTTTT CASSPGTGRATGELFF
TRBD1 13 TRBJ2-5 - TRBV29-1 TGCAGCACTAATGGACAGGGGGAAGAGACCCAGTACTTC CSTNGQGEETQYF
- 15 TRBJ2-5 - TRBV18 TGTGCCAGCTCACCACCACGGGGGCAGGGCGAGACCCAGTACTTC CASSPPRGQGETQYF
TRBD1 16 TRBJ2-5 - TRBV7-9 TGTGCCAGCAGCGTATTGACAGGGTGGGGACAAGAGACCCAGTACTTC CASSVLTGWGQETQYF
- 15 TRBJ1-4 once TRBV7-2 TGTGCCAGCAGTTTAGGCCGGGGGAAGGGTGAAAAACTGTTTTTT CASSLGRGKGEKLFF
TRBD1 19 TRBJ2-2 - TRBV7-2 TGTGCCAGCAGCTTAGCCCCGTCGTGGACAGGGTTGAACACCGGGGAGCTGTTTTTT CASSLAPSWTGLNTGELFF
- 16 TRBJ2-6 - TRBV10-3 TGTGCCATCAGTGTAGAGTTGCGCTCTGGGGCCAACGTCCTGACTTTC CAISVELRSGANVLTF
TRBD1 15 TRBJ1-2 - TRBV11-2 TGTGCCAGCAGCTTAACCAGGACAGGGAGGGAAGGCTACACCTTC CASSLTRTGREGYTF
TRBD1 15 TRBJ2-7 - TRBV7-8 TGTGCCAGCAGCTATCGGGACAGGGGGCCTTACGAGCAGTACTTC CASSYRDRGPYEQYF
- 14 TRBJ1-4 once TRBV5-8 TGTGCCAGCAGCTATCAGGGAAGATTCGAAAAACTGTTTTTT CASSYQGRFEKLFF
TRBD1 14 TRBJ2-2 - TRBV19 TGTGCCAGTAGATTGACAGGGGACACCGGGGAGCTGTTTTTT CASRLTGDTGELFF
- 14 TRBJ2-5 - TRBV5-5 TGTGCCAGCAGCGGGACTCAGGGAGGAGAGACCCAGTACTTC CASSGTQGGETQYF
- 15 TRBJ1-2 once TRBV5-5 TGTGCCAGCAGCTTGGGACAGCTCTCTAACTATGGCTACACCTTC CASSLGQLSNYGYTF
TRBD1 13 TRBJ1-5 - TRBV19 TGTGCCAGTAGCCGGGACAGAGATCAGCCCCAGCATTTT CASSRDRDQPQHF
- 11 TRBJ1-2 - TRBV5-3 TGTGCCAGAAGCTTGAGGGGGTGCTACACCTTC CARSLRGCYTF
- 13 TRBJ2-3 - TRBV30 TGTGCCTCGGACGTAAGAGCAACAGATACGCAGTATTTT CASDVRATDTQYF
TRBD1 13 TRBJ2-7 - TRBV29-1 TGCAGCGTCCCGGGACAGTTTGACTACGAGCAGTACTTC CSVPGQFDYEQYF
TRBD2 15 TRBJ2-1 - TRBV27 TGTGCCAGCGGGGGACTAGCGGGAGGGGACAATGAGCAGTTCTTC CASGGLAGGDNEQFF
- 17 TRBJ1-2 - TRBV5-1 TGCGCCAGCAGCTCATCCGGGACGCCGGGCCAGGGCTATGGCTACACCTTC CASSSSGTPGQGYGYTF
- 16 TRBJ2-2 medium-sized TRBV4-1 TGCGCCAGCAGCCTCCCAAGGAGCGGACCCACCGGGGAGCTGTTTTTT CASSLPRSGPTGELFF
- 13 TRBJ2-5 - TRBV18 TGTGCCAGCTCACCGGACAGCCAAGAGACCCAGTACTTC CASSPDSQETQYF
TRBD1 14 TRBJ2-7 once TRBV5-4 TGTGCCAGCAGCGGGGACAGGGGGTCCTACGAGCAGTACTTC CASSGDRGSYEQYF
- 14 TRBJ2-4 - TRBV19 TGTGCCAGTAGTAACCGGGACATCGGAAACATTCAGTACTTC CASSNRDIGNIQYF
- 14 TRBJ1-3 - TRBV10-3 TGTGCCATCAGCGGTGACGCCTCTGGAAACACCATATATTTT CAISGDASGNTIYF
- 16 TRBJ2-1 once TRBV7-2 TGTGCCAGCAGCTTAAGGGGGGTTGACACGGGCGGTGAGCAGTTCTTC CASSLRGVDTGGEQFF
- 15 TRBJ1-1 once TRBV11-2 TGTGCCAGCAGCTTCCGGGCTAGGGGGAACACTGAAGCTTTCTTT CASSFRARGNTEAFF
- 16 TRBJ2-3 - TRBV28 TGTGCCAGCAGTTTACTTAGTGCCAGGCCCACAGATACGCAGTATTTT CASSLLSARPTDTQYF
- 16 TRBJ2-2 - TRBV27 TGTGCCAGCAGTTTATCAGGGGGGGGATTGACCGGGGAGCTGTTTTTT CASSLSGGGLTGELFF
- 13 TRBJ2-5 - TRBV2 TGTGCCAGCAGTGGACAGGTTCAAGAGACCCAGTACTTC CASSGQVQETQYF
- 14 TRBJ1-5 few TRBV12-5 TGTGCTAGTGGTTTAGCGGGACTGCCTCAGCCCCAGCATTTT CASGLAGLPQPQHF
TRBD1 13 TRBJ1-5 - TRBV5-1 TGCGCCAGCAGCCAGGGGGAGAATCAGCCCCAGCATTTT CASSQGENQPQHF
- 15 TRBJ2-7 - TRBV18 TGTGCCAGCTCACCGGGGAGGCGGGACTCCTACGAGCAGTACTTC CASSPGRRDSYEQYF
- 13 TRBJ1-1 - TRBV19 TGTGCCAGTAGTGGAAGGGCCCACACTGAAGCTTTCTTT CASSGRAHTEAFF
- 15 TRBJ1-6 - TRBV9 TGTGCCAGCAGCGTTGGTGACAGTTATAATTCACCCCTCCACTTT CASSVGDSYNSPLHF
- 14 TRBJ1-1 - TRBV7-2 TGTGCCAGCAGCACCCGGGTTGGAAACACTGAAGCTTTCTTT CASSTRVGNTEAFF
- 15 TRBJ2-6 - TRBV28 TGTGCCAGCAGTTTAGGGGGGTCGAGGGCCAACGTCCTGACTTTC CASSLGGSRANVLTF
TRBD1 17 TRBJ1-1 - TRBV18 TGTGCCAGCTTACCCTATAATCCGGGACAGCCGAACACTGAAGCTTTCTTT CASLPYNPGQPNTEAFF
- 16 TRBJ2-1 - TRBV4-3 TGCGCCAGCAGCCAAGATTGGGGTTCGGCGGGGAATGAGCAGTTCTTC CASSQDWGSAGNEQFF
- 13 TRBJ2-7 - TRBV18 TGTGCCAGCTCACCCGCGGGACTGGCCGAGCAGTACTTC CASSPAGLAEQYF
TRBD2 16 TRBJ2-1 - TRBV10-3 TGTGCCATCAGGGGACTAGCGGGAGCCCCCTACAATGAGCAGTTCTTC CAIRGLAGAPYNEQFF
- 12 TRBJ1-1 few TRBV18 TGTGCCAGCTCACCGAACGGAGGGCGAGCTTTCTTT CASSPNGGRAFF
TRBD1 16 TRBJ2-7 - TRBV4-1 TGCGCCAGCAGCCAAGATCGGGGGACAGGGGGTTACGAGCAGTACTTC CASSQDRGTGGYEQYF
- 15 TRBJ1-1 - TRBV19 TGTGCCAGTAGTATGGTAGGCGCGATGAACACTGAAGCTTTCTTT CASSMVGAMNTEAFF
- 14 TRBJ2-2 once TRBV7-2 TGTGCCAGCAGCCCATTGGGGAACACCGGGGAGCTGTTTTTT CASSPLGNTGELFF
- 13 TRBJ2-2 - TRBV6-1 TGTGCCAGCACCAGGGGCAACACCGGGGAGCTGTTTTTT CASTRGNTGELFF